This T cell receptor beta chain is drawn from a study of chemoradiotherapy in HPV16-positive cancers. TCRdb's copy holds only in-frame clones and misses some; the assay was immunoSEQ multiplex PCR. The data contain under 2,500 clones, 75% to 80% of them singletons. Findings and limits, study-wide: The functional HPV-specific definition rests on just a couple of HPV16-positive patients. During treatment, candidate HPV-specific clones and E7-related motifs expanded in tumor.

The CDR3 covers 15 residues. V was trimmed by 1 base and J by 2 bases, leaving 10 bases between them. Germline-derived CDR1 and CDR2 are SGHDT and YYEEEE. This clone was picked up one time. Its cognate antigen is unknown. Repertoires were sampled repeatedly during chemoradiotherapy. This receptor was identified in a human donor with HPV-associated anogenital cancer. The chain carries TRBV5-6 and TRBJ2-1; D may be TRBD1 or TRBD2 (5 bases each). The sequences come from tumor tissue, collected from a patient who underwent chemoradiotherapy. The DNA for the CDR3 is TGTGCCAGCAGCTTGCGGAGAGGGGCCTACAATGAGCAGTTCTTC. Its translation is CASSLRRGAYNEQFF.